A selection of T cell receptor beta chains follows, all from one sample in a study of identifying expanded T cells in peripheral blood. TCRdb's copy holds only in-frame clones and misses some; the assay was immunoSEQ multiplex PCR. The sample includes 80,000 to 90,000 clones, approximately 91% of them seen just once. The sequenced sample was blood. These receptor sequences come from a person between 18 and 75 years old in good health. Each CDR3 is given with its conserved first and last residue. D genes are given only for firm matches. The size of a clone is reported for some rows only, either as once, few or many, or as a class for expanded clones.

-	-	TRBJ2-7	TRBV4-2	CASSQEEGGASYEQYF	TGTGCCAGCAGCCAAGAGGAAGGGGGAGCCTCCTACGAGCAGTACTTC
-	-	TRBJ1-3	TRBV11-2	CASSLTQPELSGNTIYF	TGTGCCAGCAGCTTAACACAGCCAGAGCTCTCTGGAAACACCATATATTTT
-	-	TRBJ1-1	TRBV6-5	CASSYASEGTEAFF	TGTGCCAGCAGTTACGCGTCGGAAGGAACTGAAGCTTTCTTT
-	-	TRBJ1-2	TRBV6-5	CASSDPGTDGYTF	TGTGCCAGCAGTGACCCCGGGACGGATGGCTACACCTTC
-	once	TRBJ1-1	TRBV4-3	CASSQEVGNTEAFF	TGCGCCAGCAGCCAAGAGGTCGGGAACACTGAAGCTTTCTTT
-	-	TRBJ2-1	TRBV9	CASSEGPNTYNEQFF	TGTGCCAGCAGCGAGGGACCAAACACATACAATGAGCAGTTCTTC
-	-	TRBJ1-2	TRBV7-9	CASSRPGAAFYGYTF	TGTGCCAGCAGCCGCCCAGGGGCCGCCTTTTATGGCTACACCTTC
TRBD2	-	TRBJ2-5	TRBV7-6	CASSRAGRETQYF	TGTGCCAGCAGCAGAGCGGGAAGAGAGACCCAGTACTTC
-	-	TRBJ2-3	TRBV7-9	CASSLEGGGGPTDTQYF	TGTGCCAGCAGCTTAGAAGGGGGAGGAGGGCCTACAGATACGCAGTATTTT
TRBD1	-	TRBJ1-4	TRBV5-4	CASSLGQGLGEKLFF	TGTGCCAGCAGCTTGGGACAGGGCTTAGGTGAAAAACTGTTTTTT
-	once	TRBJ1-6	TRBV27	CASSSFPSPLHF	TGTGCCAGCAGTTCGTTCCCTTCACCCCTCCACTTT
TRBD2	-	TRBJ2-1	TRBV18	CASSPGLAGVNEQFF	TGTGCCAGCTCACCAGGTCTAGCGGGAGTAAATGAGCAGTTCTTC
-	-	TRBJ1-2	TRBV18	CASSPPAGGTYGYTF	TGTGCCAGCTCACCACCGGCTGGAGGGACCTATGGCTACACCTTC
-	once	TRBJ1-3	TRBV9	CASSEWGASGNTIYF	TGTGCCAGCAGTGAATGGGGGGCTTCTGGAAACACCATATATTTT
TRBD2	-	TRBJ2-7	TRBV11-2	CASSLDGIGGSPYEQYF	TGTGCCAGCAGCTTAGACGGAATTGGCGGGAGCCCCTACGAGCAGTACTTC
TRBD2	-	TRBJ2-1	TRBV5-1	CASSLVVGLADEQFF	TGCGCCAGCAGCTTGGTGGTGGGGCTAGCGGATGAGCAGTTCTTC
-	-	TRBJ2-7	TRBV28	CASSLVRGGDRDYEQYF	TGTGCCAGCAGTTTAGTGAGGGGGGGGGACCGCGACTACGAGCAGTACTTC
TRBD1	-	TRBJ1-2	TRBV9	CASSDQTGGYGYTF	TGTGCCAGCAGCGACCAGACAGGGGGCTATGGCTACACCTTC
TRBD1	-	TRBJ1-1	TRBV18	CASSPRDRGYTEAFF	TGTGCCAGCTCACCAAGGGACAGGGGCTACACTGAAGCTTTCTTT
-	-	TRBJ2-1	TRBV7-2	CASSFSVTGEQFF	TGTGCCAGCAGCTTTTCCGTGACTGGGGAGCAGTTCTTC
TRBD1	-	TRBJ1-5	TRBV19	CASRSRGDQPQHF	TGTGCCAGTAGGAGCAGGGGGGATCAGCCCCAGCATTTT
-	-	TRBJ1-2	TRBV5-6	CASSPGPQPYGYTF	TGTGCCAGCAGCCCTGGACCGCAACCCTATGGCTACACCTTC
TRBD2	-	TRBJ2-5	TRBV7-2	CASSLTAGDWETQYF	TGTGCCAGCAGCTTGACAGCGGGGGATTGGGAGACCCAGTACTTC
-	-	TRBJ1-2	TRBV28	CASSFSQGHGYTF	TGTGCCAGCAGTTTCTCGCAGGGTCATGGCTACACCTTC
-	-	TRBJ1-4	TRBV2	CASTLPNNFTVASRAGELFF	TGTGCCAGCACCCTACCGAACAACTTTACGGTAGCGTCCCGGGCGGGGGAACTGTTTTTT
-	-	TRBJ2-3	TRBV25-1	CASSAGGPDTQYF	TGTGCCAGCAGTGCGGGCGGTCCAGATACGCAGTATTTT
-	-	TRBJ2-1	TRBV6-6	CASSFYNEQFF	TGTGCCAGCAGCTTCTACAATGAGCAGTTCTTC
TRBD1	-	TRBJ2-7	TRBV23-1	CASEYGTGTYEQYF	TGCGCCAGCGAATACGGGACAGGGACCTACGAGCAGTACTTC
TRBD2	-	TRBJ2-2	TRBV11-2	CASSSGAGGFNTGELFF	TGTGCCAGCAGCTCGGGAGCGGGGGGCTTTAACACCGGGGAGCTGTTTTTT
TRBD1	-	TRBJ2-2	TRBV28	CASSFSPPSDRGSTGELFF	TGTGCCAGCAGTTTTTCACCCCCTAGCGACAGGGGGTCGACCGGGGAGCTGTTTTTT
-	-	TRBJ2-6	TRBV2	CASTPDSGANVLTF	TGTGCCAGCACCCCAGACTCTGGGGCCAACGTCCTGACTTTC
-	once	TRBJ2-5	TRBV28	CATLPWGSAQETQYF	TGTGCCACCCTCCCCTGGGGGTCGGCGCAAGAGACCCAGTACTTC
-	many	TRBJ1-4	TRBV2	CASKDTWEKLFF	TGTGCCAGCAAAGACACTTGGGAAAAACTGTTTTTT
TRBD1	-	TRBJ1-2	TRBV27	CASRIRQGAGGYTF	TGTGCCAGCAGAATAAGACAGGGGGCTGGTGGCTACACCTTC
-	-	TRBJ2-2	TRBV19	CASTLYGSNTGELFF	TGTGCCTCGACACTATACGGGTCTAACACCGGGGAGCTGTTTTTT
-	-	TRBJ2-3	TRBV2	CASGLRTDTQYF	TGTGCCAGCGGACTACGCACAGATACGCAGTATTTT
-	-	TRBJ1-3	TRBV6-1	CASRRSPGNTIYF	TGTGCCAGCAGAAGAAGTCCTGGAAACACCATATATTTT
-	-	TRBJ1-1	TRBV30	CALERQTNTEAFF	TGTGCCCTGGAACGACAGACCAACACTGAAGCTTTCTTT